One sample yielded the 14 T cell receptor beta chains listed below, sequenced in a study of graft-versus-host responses after intestinal transplantation. The protocol was immunoSEQ multiplex PCR, while the TCRdb copy is restricted to in-frame clones and leaves out a portion. The sample shows roughly 29,000 clones, roughly 85% of them seen only once. The starting material was PBMCs, obtained around 61 weeks after intestinal transplantation. The source is a human patient who received an intestinal transplant, so some T cells may come from the graft donor.

Concerning this clone itself: Relative to the germline gene, one junction end is altered; a read error may explain this. This rearrangement joins TRBV7-9 to TRBJ2-7, with 7 bases that match TRBD2. Germline loops: CDR1 SEHNR, CDR2 FQNEAQ (reference sequence). This CDR3 is built from 12 residues. In DNA form, the CDR3 reads TGTGCCAGCAGCTTGGGGGGGTACGTGCAGTACTTC. Protein: CASSLGGYVQYF.

The rearrangement links TRBV6-1 to TRBJ1-5; D perhaps matches TRBD1 (5 bases). V lost 5 bases and J 7 bases, leaving 18 bases between the germline ends. This CDR3 spans 15 amino acids. Germline V gene data show CDR1 as MNHNS and CDR2 as SASEGT. For the CDR3, the DNA is TGTGCCAGCAGTACGGGTTCCCTAAGGGGCCAGCCCCAGCATTTT. Protein: CASSTGSLRGQPQHF.

This sequence joins TRBV6-5 and TRBJ2-7; D unresolved. Germline lookup yields CDR1 MNHEY and CDR2 SVGAGI. The CDR3 is 14 residues long. V was shortened by 6 bases and J by 3 bases, with 15 bases between the two germline ends. The CDR3 is CASRRTRERYEQYF. The CDR3 DNA reads as TGTGCCAGCAGAAGGACGAGAGAGCGCTACGAGCAGTACTTC.

Remarks on this clone: Other DNA sequences in this sample translate to the same CDR3. The chain employs TRBV6-4 and TRBJ2-3; TRBD2 agrees at 8 bases. V dropped 0 bases and J dropped 1; count of bases not matched to a gene: 0. The CDR3 contains 15 residues. The germline gives CDR1 MRHNA, CDR2 SNTAGT. CDR3 residues: CASSDSSGGTDTQYF. The DNA for the CDR3 is TGTGCCAGCAGTGACTCTAGCGGGGGCACAGATACGCAGTATTTT.

This clone was detected a few times. The J gene is TRBJ1-2, the V gene TRBV30; D not resolved. The CDR3 loop spans 13 amino acids. Trimming took off 0 bases at V and 7 bases at J, with 12 bases between the two ends. Germline CDR1 GTSNPN, CDR2 SVGIG (reference sequence). This CDR3 is CAWSVYMSVGYTF. The CDR3 DNA sequence: TGTGCCTGGAGTGTATACATGAGTGTTGGCTACACCTTC.

The rearrangement joins TRBV4-1 to TRBJ2-7; D is unclear. CDR1 and CDR2 from the germline V gene are MGHRA and YSYEKL. The CDR3 contains 16 residues. V lost 0 bases and J 1 base, leaving 13 bases between the germline ends. The CDR3, as DNA: TGCGCCAGCAGCCAAGATGATCGGTCTGGGTCCTACGAGCAGTACTTC. As protein: CASSQDDRSGSYEQYF.

V is TRBV5-4 and J is TRBJ1-1; possible D gene TRBD1, 5 bases. The V gene lost 4 bases and the J gene lost 3 bases, with 13 bases spanning the gap. Germline V gene data show CDR1 as SGHNT and CDR2 as YYREEE (reference sequence). CDR3 length: 14 residues. CDR3 bases: TGTGCCAGCAGCGGGGCGGGAGGGGACACTGAAGCTTTCTTT. Translating it yields CASSGAGGDTEAFF.

The chain combines TRBV7-7 with TRBJ2-5; 7 bases align to TRBD1. From germline, CDR1 is SSHAT and CDR2 FNYEAQ (reference sequence). The V gene end was trimmed by 6 bases and the J gene end by 5 bases; junction bases not matched to a gene: 12. CDR3 length equals 15 residues. The CDR3 protein is CASSPDRVRLETQYF. For the CDR3, the DNA is TGTGCCAGCAGTCCCGACAGGGTAAGATTGGAGACCCAGTACTTC.

This chain links TRBV19 with TRBJ1-4; weak D call: TRBD1 (6 bases). V dropped 8 bases and J dropped 8 bases, with 18 bases sitting between them. The CDR3 runs 14 residues. CDR1 is LNHDA, CDR2 SQIVND, per germline (reference sequence). The CDR3 loop reads CASFPGGGEEKLFF. CDR3 bases: TGTGCCAGTTTTCCGGGAGGGGGTGAGGAAAAACTGTTTTTT.

This sequence joins TRBV20-1 and TRBJ1-3; no firm D call. Trimming cost V 0 bases and J 8 bases, with 5 bases left between them. Germline V lookup: CDR1 DFQATT, CDR2 SNEGSKA (reference sequence). The CDR3 covers 11 residues. CDR3 loop: CSARDGDTIYF. The CDR3 DNA is TGCAGTGCTAGAGATGGCGACACCATATATTTT.

The chain couples TRBV5-1 to TRBJ2-1, with 7 positions matching TRBD2. This CDR3 spans 14 amino acids. Trimming took 7 bases from V and 5 from J; bases not matched to a gene: 9. In germline, CDR1 is SGHRS, CDR2 YFSETQ. The chain's CDR3 is CASGEGLPHNEQFF. CDR3 sequence (DNA): TGCGCCAGCGGGGAGGGACTCCCACACAATGAGCAGTTCTTC.

The DNA for the CDR3 is TGTGCCAGCAGTTTAACCCCAGGGGCGCTCAATTCACCCCTCCACTTT. Its protein is CASSLTPGALNSPLHF. V and J are TRBV27 and TRBJ1-6; maybe TRBD1 (6 bases). V shed 2 bases and J shed 7 bases, with 15 bases lying between them. Germline loops: CDR1 MNHEY, CDR2 SMNVEV (reference sequence). This CDR3 comprises 16 residues.

The J gene is TRBJ2-2, the V gene TRBV14; perhaps TRBD2 as D (6 bases). This CDR3 region has 14 residues. The germline V gene has CDR1 SGHDN and CDR2 FVKESK. Trimming left V 6 bases short and J 2 bases short, with 10 bases between. The CDR3 DNA follows: TGTGCCAGCAGGAGGAGGGCAAACACCGGGGAGCTGTTTTTT. Translated, it gives CASRRRANTGELFF.

The chain couples TRBV11-2 to TRBJ1-4, with D unresolved. The CDR3 contains 18 residues. Looked up from germline, CDR1 is SGHAT and CDR2 is FQNNGV. Trimming removed 5 bases from V and 0 bases from J, with 19 bases in between. The CDR3 coding sequence is TGTGCCAGCAGCATACACCTCGTGGGGATGTCAACTAATGAAAAACTGTTTTTT. It translates to CASSIHLVGMSTNEKLFF.